This T cell receptor (beta chain) was documented in a study of blood T cell repertoires in COVID-19. Background on the study: The origin of the acute and convalescent COVID-19 samples was the United States, Italy and Spain. From T cells, B-cell-depleted T cells, or PBMCs came the material, which was cDNA or gDNA.

The germline V gene has CDR1 SGHTA and CDR2 FQGNSA. V shed 1 base, J shed 7 bases, and the junction held 15 bases outside the gene matches. This CDR3 has 18 amino acids. Per the original data handling: Estimates of nucleated cell counts were drawn from the amplification of reference gene primers. Profiling relied on immunoSEQ multiplex PCR, and the TCRdb table lists in-frame clones only, not all of them. V, J and clone size were drawn from that table, and D and trimming were deduced from the DNA. This table holds 300,000 to 400,000 clones, around 87% found once. Sequencing was done on a sample of peripheral blood. This clonotype was obtained from a woman aged 45-59 years who had recovered from COVID-19. The rearrangement uses TRBV7-2 and TRBJ2-1, with TRBD1 matching 8 bases. CDR3 sequence: CASSLGPLTGDLWNEQFF. CDR3 nucleotides: TGTGCCAGCAGCTTAGGGCCCTTGACAGGGGATCTGTGGAATGAGCAGTTCTTC. Variable domain in full (rest from reference TRBV7-2 and TRBJ2-1): GAGVSQSPSNKVTEKGKDVELRCDPISGHTALYWYRQSLGQGLEFLIYFQGNSAPDKSGLPSDRFSAERTGGSVSTLTIQRTQQEDSAVYLCASSLGPLTGDLWNEQFFGPGTRLTVL.